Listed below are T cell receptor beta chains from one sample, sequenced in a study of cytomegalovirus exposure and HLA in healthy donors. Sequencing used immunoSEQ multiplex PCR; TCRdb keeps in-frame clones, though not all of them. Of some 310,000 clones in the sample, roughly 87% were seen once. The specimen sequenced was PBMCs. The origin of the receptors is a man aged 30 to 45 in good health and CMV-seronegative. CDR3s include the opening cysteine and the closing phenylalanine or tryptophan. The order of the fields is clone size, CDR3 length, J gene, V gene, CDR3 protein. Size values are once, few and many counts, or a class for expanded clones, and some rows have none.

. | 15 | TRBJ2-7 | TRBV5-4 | CASSLGTTEPYEQYF
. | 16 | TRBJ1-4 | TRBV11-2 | CASSLVGRETNEKLFF
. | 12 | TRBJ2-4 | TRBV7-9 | CASPLNYLVQYF
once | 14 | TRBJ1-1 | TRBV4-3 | CASSQISTGTEAFF
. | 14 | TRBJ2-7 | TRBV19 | CASSDPGQALQQYF
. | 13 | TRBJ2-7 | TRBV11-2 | CASSLTRDYEQYF
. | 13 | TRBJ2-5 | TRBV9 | CASSVSMWETQYF
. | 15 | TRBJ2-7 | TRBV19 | CASSIVGGSSYEQYF
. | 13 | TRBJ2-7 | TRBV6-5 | CASSRDITYEQYF
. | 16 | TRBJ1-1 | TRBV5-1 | CASSLGTGGTFTEAFF
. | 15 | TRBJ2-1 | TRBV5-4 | CASSLDSYAYNEQFF
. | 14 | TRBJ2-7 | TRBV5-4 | CASSLRGGRHEQYF
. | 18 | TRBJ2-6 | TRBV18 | CASSPNRVDGSGANVLTF
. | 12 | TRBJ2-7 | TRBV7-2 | CASTSTSSRQYF
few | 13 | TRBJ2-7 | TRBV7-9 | CASSPVSSYEQYF
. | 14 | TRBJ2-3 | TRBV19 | CASSPVVAADTQYF
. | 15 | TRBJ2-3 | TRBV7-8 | CASSPGLGNSDTQYF
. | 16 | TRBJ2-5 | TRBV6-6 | CASSYLGQGIWETQYF
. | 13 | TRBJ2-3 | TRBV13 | CASSLAGGDTQYF
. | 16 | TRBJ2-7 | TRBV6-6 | CASSTGDGTRRDEQYF
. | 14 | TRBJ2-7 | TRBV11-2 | CASSESGGRIEQYF
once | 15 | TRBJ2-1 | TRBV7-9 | CASIRGNREYNEQFF
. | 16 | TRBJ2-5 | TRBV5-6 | CASSMGLARSQETQYF
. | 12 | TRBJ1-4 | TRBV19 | CARKRQGEKLFF
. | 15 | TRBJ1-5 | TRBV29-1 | CSVEDETGADQPQHF
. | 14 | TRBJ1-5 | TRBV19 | CASDQDIRTQPQHF
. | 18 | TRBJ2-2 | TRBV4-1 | CASSPGGTGTGNTGELFF
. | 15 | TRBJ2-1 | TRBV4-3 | CASSQVYRGGEEQFF
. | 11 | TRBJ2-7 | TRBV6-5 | CASSDRSEQYF
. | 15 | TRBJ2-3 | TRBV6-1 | CASSDRGTSTDTQYF
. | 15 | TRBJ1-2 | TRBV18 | CASSPPNQGSYGYTF
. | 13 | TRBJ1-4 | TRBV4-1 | CASSQNREEKLFF
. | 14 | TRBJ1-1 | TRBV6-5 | CASSQDRVNTEAFF
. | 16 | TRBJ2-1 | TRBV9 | CASSPTTVGSYNEQFF
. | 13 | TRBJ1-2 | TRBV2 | CASSENLPGGYTF
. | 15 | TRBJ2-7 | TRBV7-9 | CASSLTGQGPYEQYF
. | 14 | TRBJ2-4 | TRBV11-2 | CASSWPKGGNIQYF
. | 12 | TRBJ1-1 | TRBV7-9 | CASRSVNTEAFF
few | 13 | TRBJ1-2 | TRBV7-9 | CASSSDSIYGYTF
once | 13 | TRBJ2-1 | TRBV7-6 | CASSLALGQPPFF
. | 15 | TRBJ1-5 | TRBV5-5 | CASSLLGGSDQPQHF